The rows below give T cell receptor beta chains drawn from one sample of a study of T cell responses to AZD1222 COVID-19 vaccine. Generated by immunoSEQ multiplex PCR, the TCRdb table keeps only in-frame clones and is missing some. The table records 150,000 to 200,000 clones, 80% to 90% of them present only once. The sequenced sample was peripheral blood, obtained on day 0 of AZD1222 vaccination. Receptors originate from an adult in good health. CDR3s include the opening cysteine and the closing phenylalanine or tryptophan. A D gene is named only where the DNA matches it firmly. Rows may omit the clone size; those that give it use once, few, many or a size class.

j_call,v_call,clone_size,d_call,cdr3_aa,cdr3_nt
TRBJ2-5,TRBV5-8,once,TRBD1,CASSFWYDRENSETQYF,TGTGCCAGCAGCTTTTGGTATGACAGGGAAAACTCAGAGACCCAGTACTTC
TRBJ1-3,TRBV4-3,NA,NA,CASSQDPGRGNTIYF,TGCGCCAGCAGCCAAGATCCGGGCAGGGGAAACACCATATATTTT
TRBJ2-3,TRBV10-3,few,TRBD1,CAISDPGQGATDTQYF,TGTGCCATCAGTGATCCGGGACAGGGGGCAACAGATACGCAGTATTTT
TRBJ1-2,TRBV28,NA,NA,CASSSPRGSGYTF,TGTGCCAGCAGTTCCCCACGGGGCTCTGGCTACACCTTC
TRBJ1-3,TRBV5-1,NA,NA,CASSFAPGNTIYF,TGCGCCAGCAGCTTTGCCCCTGGAAACACCATATATTTT
TRBJ1-4,TRBV10-3,NA,NA,CAISDGGGHEKLFF,TGTGCCATCAGTGATGGAGGGGGTCATGAAAAACTGTTTTTT
TRBJ1-5,TRBV27,NA,NA,CASRPGRGGQPQHF,TGTGCCAGCAGGCCGGGACGGGGGGGGCAGCCCCAGCATTTT
TRBJ1-1,TRBV6-5,NA,NA,CASRPPGQRNTEAFF,TGTGCCAGCAGACCCCCTGGACAGAGGAACACTGAAGCTTTCTTT
TRBJ1-2,TRBV11-2,NA,TRBD1,CASSALRTGRYGYTF,TGTGCCAGCAGCGCCCTACGGACAGGGCGTTATGGCTACACCTTC
TRBJ2-7,TRBV5-1,NA,TRBD1,CASSHRNRGSSYEQYF,TGCGCCAGCAGCCATCGTAACAGGGGGTCCTCCTACGAGCAGTACTTC
TRBJ1-2,TRBV5-1,NA,NA,CASSRTPKTSSGYGYTF,TGCGCCAGCAGCAGGACGCCGAAGACCTCCTCCGGCTATGGCTACACCTTC
TRBJ1-2,TRBV30,NA,NA,CAWSLGQANYGYTF,TGTGCCTGGAGTCTCGGGCAGGCCAACTATGGCTACACCTTC
TRBJ2-3,TRBV5-1,NA,NA,CASSLGLRGARTDTQYF,TGCGCCAGCAGCTTGGGGCTAAGGGGGGCCCGCACAGATACGCAGTATTTT
TRBJ1-5,TRBV6-5,NA,NA,CASKRGTNQPQHF,TGTGCCTCAAAAAGGGGCACCAATCAGCCCCAGCATTTT
TRBJ2-1,TRBV30,NA,NA,CAWSRGTRQFF,TGTGCCTGGAGTAGGGGGACGCGGCAGTTCTTC
TRBJ2-7,TRBV5-1,few,NA,CASSLVWGGTYEQYF,TGCGCCAGCAGCTTGGTATGGGGCGGAACCTACGAGCAGTACTTC
TRBJ1-2,TRBV12-3/TRBV12-4,NA,TRBD1,CASSFGTATGYTF,TGTGCCAGCAGTTTCGGGACAGCTACAGGCTACACCTTC
TRBJ2-1,TRBV11-2,NA,NA,CASRSVPRNEQFF,TGTGCCAGCAGGTCGGTCCCGCGGAATGAGCAGTTCTTC
TRBJ1-3,TRBV5-1,NA,NA,CASSLAGRGNTIYF,TGCGCCAGCAGCTTGGCCGGGAGAGGAAACACCATATATTTT
TRBJ2-1,TRBV5-6,NA,NA,CASSLARTDEQFF,TGTGCCAGCAGCTTGGCCAGAACAGATGAGCAGTTCTTC
TRBJ2-2,TRBV7-9,NA,TRBD2,CASSRLAGVAGELFF,TGTGCCAGCAGCCGTCTTGCGGGAGTCGCCGGGGAGCTGTTTTTT
TRBJ2-5,TRBV6-5,NA,NA,CASSPSPFSETQYF,TGTGCCAGCAGCCCATCCCCCTTCTCAGAGACCCAGTACTTC
TRBJ2-7,TRBV6-6,NA,TRBD1,CASSSDRGPYEQYF,TGTGCCAGCAGTTCCGACAGGGGACCCTACGAGCAGTACTTC
TRBJ2-3,TRBV7-2,NA,TRBD2,CASSLALAGGEAQYF,TGTGCCAGCAGCTTAGCGTTAGCGGGGGGCGAGGCGCAGTATTTT
TRBJ1-4,TRBV30,NA,NA,CACCPHPLGEKLFF,TGTGCCTGCTGTCCTCATCCACTCGGGGAAAAACTGTTTTTT
TRBJ1-1,TRBV6-5,NA,NA,CASSYEEGGHTEAFF,TGTGCCAGCAGTTACGAGGAGGGAGGGCACACTGAAGCTTTCTTT
TRBJ1-2,TRBV4-2,NA,NA,CASSQDKGTYGYTF,TGTGCCAGCAGCCAAGATAAGGGTACCTATGGCTACACCTTC
TRBJ2-7,TRBV19,NA,TRBD1,CASSAQQGTYEQYF,TGTGCCAGTAGTGCCCAACAGGGGACCTACGAGCAGTACTTC
TRBJ1-4,TRBV2,NA,TRBD1,CASSLDRQNEKLFF,TGTGCCAGCAGCCTGGACAGGCAGAATGAAAAACTGTTTTTT
TRBJ1-1,TRBV28,NA,NA,CASIYGTQNTEAFF,TGTGCCAGCATTTACGGGACACAGAACACTGAAGCTTTCTTT
TRBJ1-2,TRBV5-6,once,NA,CASSLRRYGYTF,TGTGCCAGCAGCTTGAGGCGGTATGGCTACACCTTC
TRBJ2-2,TRBV19,NA,NA,CASSMSARTTGELFF,TGTGCCAGTAGTATGTCGGCCCGCACCACCGGGGAGCTGTTTTTT
TRBJ1-2,TRBV27,NA,NA,CASSTDKLNFYGYTF,TGTGCCAGCAGTACAGACAAGTTAAATTTCTATGGCTACACCTTC
TRBJ1-1,TRBV28,NA,NA,CASSLLLRGAQNTEAFF,TGTGCCAGCAGTTTATTACTAAGGGGGGCGCAGAACACTGAAGCTTTCTTT
TRBJ1-1,TRBV7-3,NA,NA,CASSRTGPTEAFF,TGTGCCAGCAGCAGAACGGGGCCCACTGAAGCTTTCTTT
TRBJ2-2,TRBV5-1,NA,NA,CASSLEGGNTGELFF,TGCGCCAGCAGCTTGGAAGGAGGGAACACCGGGGAGCTGTTTTTT
TRBJ2-2,TRBV28,NA,NA,CASGLQVPGELFF,TGTGCCAGCGGACTGCAAGTGCCCGGGGAGCTGTTTTTT
TRBJ1-6,TRBV11-2,NA,TRBD1,CASSSQDRTLHF,TGTGCCAGCAGCTCGCAGGACAGGACCCTCCACTTT
TRBJ1-4,TRBV5-1,NA,NA,CASSLAGQRVEKLFF,TGCGCCAGCAGCTTGGCCGGGCAGCGGGTTGAAAAACTGTTTTTT
TRBJ1-2,TRBV28,once,NA,CASSLGGSKGYTF,TGTGCCAGCAGTTTGGGGGGATCTAAGGGCTACACCTTC
TRBJ1-3,TRBV5-1,once,NA,CASSQAGEFGNTIYF,TGCGCCAGCAGCCAAGCAGGGGAATTCGGAAACACCATATATTTT
TRBJ1-4,TRBV9,NA,NA,CASSAGPGGWGEKLFF,TGTGCCAGCAGCGCGGGCCCCGGGGGCTGGGGTGAAAAACTGTTTTTT
TRBJ2-5,TRBV19,NA,NA,CASRAGHVQETQYF,TGTGCCAGTAGGGCAGGACACGTCCAAGAGACCCAGTACTTC
TRBJ1-5,TRBV28,NA,NA,CASSWRTDSNQPQHF,TGTGCCAGCAGTTGGAGGACAGATAGCAATCAGCCCCAGCATTTT
TRBJ2-3,TRBV7-3,NA,TRBD2,CASSLTGTRRGTDTQYF,TGTGCCAGCAGCTTAACGGGGACTAGACGTGGCACAGATACGCAGTATTTT
TRBJ2-1,TRBV24-1,NA,NA,CATRSGLGDEQFF,TGTGCCACCAGAAGCGGCCTCGGGGATGAGCAGTTCTTC
TRBJ1-5,TRBV6-5,few,NA,CASSPLQAYQPQHF,TGTGCCAGCAGCCCCCTCCAAGCCTATCAGCCCCAGCATTTT
TRBJ1-5,TRBV2,once,NA,CASSRQVNQPQHF,TGTGCCAGCAGTAGACAGGTCAATCAGCCCCAGCATTTT
TRBJ2-1,TRBV7-3,NA,NA,CASSDTGHNEQFF,TGTGCCAGCAGCGACACAGGGCACAATGAGCAGTTCTTC